These 30 T cell receptor beta chains were sequenced from one sample in a study of T-cell reconstitution after alpha-beta-depleted transplantation in children. Molecular barcoding with unique molecular identifiers was used for the TCRbeta library. TCRdb independently ran MiXCR on the PCR reads; one entry per CDR3 protein. The sample holds some 95,000 distinct CDR3 sequences, about 22% seen once. The source material was PBMCs, sampled before TCRalphabeta/CD19-depleted stem cell transplant. Receptors originate from a boy under 10 years old with acute lymphoblastic leukemia, due to receive a stem cell transplant.

The V gene is TRBV3-1, the J gene TRBJ2-3; no clear D. Germline V lookup: CDR1 LGHDT, CDR2 YNNKEL (reference sequence). The CDR3 runs to 14 residues. With 0 bases removed from V and 2 bases from J, the gap between germline ends came to 6 bases. The CDR3 region is CASSQEINTDTQYF. As DNA, the CDR3 is TGTGCCAGCAGCCAAGAGATTAACACAGATACGCAGTATTTT.

This clonotype was picked up many times. This chain links TRBV10-3 with TRBJ2-7, with a tentative D call TRBD2 (6 bases). Germline V gene lookup returns CDR1 ENHRY and CDR2 SYGVKD. The CDR3 spans 13 residues. V dropped 3 bases and J dropped 2 bases, with 8 bases sitting between them. CDR3 protein: CAISDGTPYEQYF. In DNA, the CDR3 is TGTGCCATCAGTGACGGGACTCCCTACGAGCAGTACTTC.

The genes are TRBV3-1 and TRBJ1-5; TRBD1 matches 9 bases. From germline, CDR1 is LGHDT and CDR2 YNNKEL (reference sequence). Trimming removed 5 bases from V and 7 bases from J; junction bases left unmatched: 9. The CDR3 is made up of 15 amino acids. CDR3 sequence: CASSAGQGFEQPQHF. The CDR3 DNA is TGTGCCAGCAGCGCGGGACAGGGATTTGAACAGCCCCAGCATTTT.

The rearrangement uses TRBV3-1 and TRBJ2-2; D is uncertain. The CDR3 has 15 amino acids. Looked up from germline, CDR1 is LGHDT and CDR2 is YNNKEL (reference sequence). V lost 0 bases, J lost 5 bases, and 10 bases lay in between. CDR3: CASSQDQRGTGELFF. In DNA form, the CDR3 reads TGTGCCAGCAGCCAAGATCAACGCGGAACCGGGGAGCTGTTTTTT.

CDR3 loop: CASSRGEPYEQYF. In DNA form, the CDR3 reads TGCGCCAGCAGCCGCGGGGAGCCCTACGAGCAGTACTTC. This chain uses TRBV5-1 with TRBJ2-7, with a tentative D call TRBD2 (6 bases). The CDR3 runs to 13 residues. V was clipped by 4 bases and J by 2 bases, with 10 bases between them. Germline V lookup: CDR1 SGHRS, CDR2 YFSETQ.

This clonotype was recorded a few times. The chain links TRBV25-1 to TRBJ2-3; tentative D call: TRBD2 (5 bases). Germline CDR1 MGHDK, CDR2 SYGVNS. Trimming took off 4 bases at V and 2 bases at J, with 19 bases between the two ends. There are 17 residues in the CDR3. CDR3 amino acids: CASSVPSSGAVTDTQYF. CDR3 DNA: TGTGCCAGCAGTGTCCCCTCCAGCGGAGCAGTCACAGATACGCAGTATTTT.

This clonotype has at least ten counts. The CDR3 region is CASSFPLGYQETQYF. DNA of the CDR3: TGTGCCAGCAGTTTTCCCCTCGGGTACCAAGAGACCCAGTACTTC. V usage is TRBV12-3 or TRBV12-4 and J usage is TRBJ2-5; D is ambiguous. The V gene lost 3 bases and the J gene lost 0 bases, with 11 bases spanning the gap. The CDR3 has 15 residues.

The CDR3: CSAREGSGGAPYEQYF. The CDR3 region has the DNA TGCAGTGCTAGAGAGGGGAGCGGAGGGGCCCCCTACGAGCAGTACTTC. This chain joins TRBV20-1 and TRBJ2-7; D is possibly TRBD2 (6 bases). Germline V CDR1 and CDR2: DFQATT, SNEGSKA (reference sequence). CDR3 length equals 16 residues. Trimming removed 0 bases from V and 2 bases from J, with 17 bases in between.

This clonotype was seen more than once but under ten times. V gene TRBV4-3 combines with J gene TRBJ1-2; possible D gene TRBD1, 5 bases. Germline CDR1 reads LGHNA; CDR2 reads YSLEER. The CDR3 runs 13 residues. V dropped 4 bases and J dropped 6 bases, with 12 bases sitting between them. The CDR3 reads CASSPNRLDGYTF. CDR3 nucleotides: TGCGCCAGCAGCCCCAACAGGCTCGATGGCTACACCTTC.

This chain connects TRBV29-1 to TRBJ1-3, with unresolved D. Trimming left V 5 bases short and J 0 bases short, with 11 bases between. The CDR3 covers 14 residues. Germline CDR1 SQVTM, CDR2 ANQGSEA. The CDR3 protein is CSVLDRSSGNTIYF. DNA of the CDR3: TGCAGCGTTCTCGACCGGAGCTCTGGAAACACCATATATTTT.

The rearrangement joins TRBV29-1 to TRBJ2-4, with D perhaps TRBD1 (5 bases). The germline V gene encodes CDR1 SQVTM and CDR2 ANQGSEA. This CDR3 is built from 13 residues. With 4 bases removed from V and 6 bases from J, the gap between germline ends came to 13 bases. The DNA of the CDR3 is TGCAGCGTTGTTTCAGGGTTTAGAAACATTCAGTACTTC. Its translation: CSVVSGFRNIQYF.

The chain employs TRBV28 and TRBJ1-1, with 7 bases lining up with TRBD1. The germline V gene has CDR1 MDHEN and CDR2 SYDVKM. The trim removed 4 bases at V and 6 bases at J, leaving 8 bases unmatched. CDR3 size: 14 residues. Here the CDR3 reads CASSSRPTGAEAFF. The CDR3, as DNA: TGTGCCAGCAGTTCCAGACCTACAGGGGCTGAAGCTTTCTTT.

The J gene is TRBJ2-3, the V gene TRBV28; D is unclear. Germline CDR1 reads MDHEN; CDR2 reads SYDVKM. V lost 4 bases, J lost 6 bases, and 14 bases lay in between. The CDR3 has 14 residues. The CDR3 loop is CASSSSYQADTQYF. The CDR3 nucleotides are TGTGCCAGCAGTTCCTCATATCAAGCGGATACGCAGTATTTT.

This clonotype was counted only a few times. The chain is built from TRBV29-1 and TRBJ2-5; 9 nucleotides line up with TRBD2. Per germline, CDR1 SQVTM and CDR2 ANQGSEA. This CDR3 has 13 amino acids. Trimming removed 7 bases from V and 5 bases from J; junction bases left unmatched: 8. In DNA form, the CDR3 reads TGCAGCGCTCAAGCGGGAGGTTGGGAGACCCAGTACTTC. Protein sequence: CSAQAGGWETQYF.

This chain joins TRBV4-3 and TRBJ1-4, with D hard to call. This CDR3 is 18 amino acids long. Germline V gene lookup returns CDR1 LGHNA and CDR2 YSLEER. V lost 1 base and J lost 3, with 18 bases in between. The DNA for the CDR3 is TGCGCCAGCAGCCAAGTGACGGGCCCAGAGATGTCTAATGAAAAACTGTTTTTT. Protein sequence: CASSQVTGPEMSNEKLFF.

This clonotype has at least ten counts. The chain carries TRBV28 and TRBJ2-5; D ambiguous. V lost 3 bases to trimming and J lost 2 bases, with 7 bases between them. The germline V gene encodes CDR1 MDHEN and CDR2 SYDVKM. This CDR3 region has 13 residues. CDR3 DNA: TGTGCCAGCAGTTTCCGAAATCAAGAGACCCAGTACTTC. Its translation is CASSFRNQETQYF.

This clonotype was recorded a few times. V usage is TRBV10-3 and J usage is TRBJ2-1; the D gene is possibly TRBD2 (5 bases). Trimming took 0 bases from V and 7 from J, leaving 16 bases between them. In germline, CDR1 is ENHRY, CDR2 SYGVKD. The length of the CDR3 is 16 residues. The CDR3: CAISESGNLFENEQFF. The CDR3 DNA reads as TGTGCCATCAGTGAGTCCGGGAATCTATTCGAGAATGAGCAGTTCTTC.

This clonotype was counted a few times. This chain uses TRBV20-1 with TRBJ2-7; maybe TRBD1 (6 bases). CDR1 is DFQATT and CDR2 is SNEGSKA in the germline V gene (reference sequence). The CDR3 has 14 amino acids. Trimming took off 5 bases at V and 0 bases at J, with 14 bases between the two ends. This CDR3 is CSAFTTGPSYEQYF. For the CDR3, the DNA is TGCAGTGCTTTCACAACAGGGCCCTCCTACGAGCAGTACTTC.

The sample holds a few counts of this clonotype. The chain carries TRBV28 and TRBJ2-7; D remains ambiguous. Trimming removed 7 bases from V and 4 bases from J, with 11 bases in between. This CDR3 has 12 amino acids. Germline CDR1 MDHEN, CDR2 SYDVKM. CDR3 sequence reads: CASNLRYYEQYF. The DNA for the CDR3 is TGTGCCAGCAACTTGAGGTATTACGAGCAGTACTTC.

A few counts support this clonotype. J is TRBJ1-4 and V is TRBV15; no clear D gene. From germline, CDR1 is LNHNV and CDR2 YYDKDF (reference sequence). V lost 5 bases and J 5 bases, leaving 15 bases between the germline ends. There are 15 residues in the CDR3. The CDR3 loop is CATSSNQVLNEKLFF. Written as DNA, the CDR3 is TGTGCCACCAGCTCAAATCAGGTCTTAAATGAAAAACTGTTTTTT.

This clonotype has ten or more counts. The rearrangement links TRBV7-6 to TRBJ2-5, with 8 bases that match TRBD1. The germline V gene has CDR1 SGHVS and CDR2 FNYEAQ. Unmatched junction bases numbered 19, after V lost 4 bases and J lost 9 bases. CDR3 length: 17 amino acids. The CDR3 DNA is TGTGCCAGCAGCTCCACCACCCGAGACAGGGGTCTAGGTGCCCAGTACTTC. Its protein is CASSSTTRDRGLGAQYF.

The chain recombines TRBV7-2 with TRBJ2-1, with D unresolved. With 8 bases removed from V and 2 bases from J, the gap between germline ends came to 10 bases. The germline V gene encodes CDR1 SGHTA and CDR2 FQGNSA. The CDR3 extends over 13 amino acids. The CDR3 protein is CASVSATYNEQFF. CDR3 nucleotides: TGTGCCAGCGTCAGCGCTACCTACAATGAGCAGTTCTTC. The full variable domain, completed using reference TRBV7-2 and TRBJ2-1, is GAGVSQSPSNKVTEKGKDVELRCDPISGHTALYWYRQSLGQGLEFLIYFQGNSAPDKSGLPSDRFSAERTGGSVSTLTIQRTQQEDSAVYLCASVSATYNEQFFGPGTRLTVL.

This clonotype came up a few times. V and J are TRBV15 and TRBJ2-1; 8 bases are a match to TRBD2. Trimming took 0 bases from V and 3 from J; bases not matched to a gene: 4. The CDR3 sequence is 16 residues long. Per the germline V gene, CDR1 is LNHNV and CDR2 is YYDKDF (reference sequence). The CDR3 DNA sequence: TGTGCCACCAGCAGAGAATCAGCGGGAGTCTACAATGAGCAGTTCTTC. It codes for CATSRESAGVYNEQFF.

Written as DNA, the CDR3 is TGTGCCAGCAGCGTAAGTGTCTCGAACAAGAACACAGATACGCAGTATTTT. Its translation is CASSVSVSNKNTDTQYF. The chain carries TRBV9 and TRBJ2-3; D is ambiguous. The CDR3 loop spans 17 amino acids. Per germline, CDR1 SGDLS and CDR2 YYNGEE. Trimming stripped 1 base from V and 2 bases from J, with 17 bases between. Full variable domain (outside the CDR3, taken from reference TRBV9 and TRBJ2-3): DSGVTQTPKHLITATGQRVTLRCSPRSGDLSVYWYQQSLDQGLQFLIQYYNGEERAKGNILERFSAQQFPDLHSELNLSSLELGDSALYFCASSVSVSNKNTDTQYFGPGTRLTVL.

V gene TRBV20-1 combines with J gene TRBJ2-1, with D unclear. Deletions cut 4 bases from V and 8 bases from J, with 9 bases between. CDR1 DFQATT and CDR2 SNEGSKA come from the germline V gene (reference sequence). This CDR3 has 11 residues. The CDR3: CSATSSYEQFF. The DNA for the CDR3 is TGCAGTGCTACTAGTTCCTATGAGCAGTTCTTC.

This chain uses TRBV29-1 with TRBJ1-1; D unresolved. The length of the CDR3 is 14 residues. V lost 0 bases, J lost 6 bases, and 14 bases lay in between. Germline V gives CDR1 SQVTM, CDR2 ANQGSEA. CDR3 amino acids: CSVEEKAVGSEAFF. The CDR3 bases are TGCAGCGTTGAAGAGAAGGCCGTTGGGTCTGAAGCTTTCTTT.

This clonotype came up a few times. This sequence joins TRBV25-1 and TRBJ2-7; no clear D. Germline V CDR1 and CDR2: MGHDK, SYGVNS. Trimming took off 4 bases at V and 2 bases at J, with 6 bases between the two ends. There are 12 residues in the CDR3. Here the CDR3 DNA reads TGTGCCAGCAGTGCTAGACCCTACGAGCAGTACTTC. Protein sequence: CASSARPYEQYF.

The chain has TRBV20-1 and TRBJ2-7, with 8 bases that match TRBD1. This CDR3 is built from 14 residues. V lost 0 bases to trimming and J lost 3 bases; unmatched junction nucleotides: 4. CDR1 and CDR2 from the germline V gene are DFQATT and SNEGSKA (reference sequence). The CDR3 loop is CSARDRDRLYEQYF. CDR3 nucleotide sequence: TGCAGTGCTAGAGACCGGGACAGGCTCTACGAGCAGTACTTC.

The gene calls are TRBV6-2 or TRBV6-3 and TRBJ1-1, with D perhaps TRBD1 (5 bases). The CDR3 has 14 residues. CDR1 is MNHEY and CDR2 is SVGEGT in the germline V gene. V shed 2 bases and J shed 4 bases, with 11 bases lying between them. The CDR3 region has the DNA TGTGCCAGCAGTTACGTTGGGGCCTCCACTGAAGCTTTCTTT. Its protein is CASSYVGASTEAFF.

V gene TRBV7-9 combines with J gene TRBJ2-5; 9 positions match TRBD2. Germline-derived CDR1 and CDR2 are SEHNR and FQNEAQ (reference sequence). The CDR3 covers 14 residues. Losses at the gene ends were 3 bases for V and 3 bases for J; bases not matched to a gene: 2. The CDR3: CASSFRLAEETQYF. In nucleotides, the CDR3 is TGTGCCAGCAGCTTCAGACTAGCGGAAGAGACCCAGTACTTC.